This T cell receptor beta chain is drawn from a study of blood T cells in healthy people across ages. Germline CDR1 and CDR2: DFQATT and SNEGSKA (reference sequence). CDR3 length: 10 amino acids. V lost 3 bases to trimming and J lost 8 bases, with 5 bases between them. For the second PCR, which ran for about 7 to 11 cycles, a sample-barcoded 5' primer and a J-beta primer mix were used. MiXCR was run by TCRdb on the 5' RACE reads, yielding one entry per CDR3 protein. This table holds under 1,000,000 distinct CDR3 sequences, roughly 34% found once. This clonotype was recorded many times. The TCR originated in a man aged 18 to 35 in good health. Sequenced input: blood. The rearrangement joins TRBV20-1 to TRBJ2-1, with no clear D. CDR3 residues: CSASPHEQFF. CDR3 nucleotide sequence: TGCAGTGCTAGCCCACATGAGCAGTTCTTC.